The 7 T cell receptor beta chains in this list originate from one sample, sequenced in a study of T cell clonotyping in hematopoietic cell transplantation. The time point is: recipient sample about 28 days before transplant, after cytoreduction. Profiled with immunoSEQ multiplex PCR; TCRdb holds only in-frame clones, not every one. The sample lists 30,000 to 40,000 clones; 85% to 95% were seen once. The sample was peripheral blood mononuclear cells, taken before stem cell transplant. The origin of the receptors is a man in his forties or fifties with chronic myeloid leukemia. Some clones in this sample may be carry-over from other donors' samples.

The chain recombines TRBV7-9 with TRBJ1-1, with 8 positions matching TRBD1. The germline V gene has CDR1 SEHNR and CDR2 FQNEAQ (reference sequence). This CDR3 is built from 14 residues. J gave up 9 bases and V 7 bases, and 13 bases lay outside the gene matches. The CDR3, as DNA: TGTGCCAGCATCCTGGACAGGGCAGGGGGTAAAGCTTTCTTT. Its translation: CASILDRAGGKAFF.

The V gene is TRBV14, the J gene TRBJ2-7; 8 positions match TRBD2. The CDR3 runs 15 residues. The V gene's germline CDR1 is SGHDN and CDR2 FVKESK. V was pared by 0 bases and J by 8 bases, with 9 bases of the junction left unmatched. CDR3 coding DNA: TGTGCCAGCAGCCAAGATCCGGCGCGGGGGGAAAAGCAGTACTTC. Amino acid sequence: CASSQDPARGEKQYF.

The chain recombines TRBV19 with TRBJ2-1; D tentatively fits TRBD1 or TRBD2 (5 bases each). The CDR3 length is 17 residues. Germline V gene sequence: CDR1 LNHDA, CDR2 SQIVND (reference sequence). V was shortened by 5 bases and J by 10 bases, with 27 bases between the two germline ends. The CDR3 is CASSGFPKSVGAYEQFF. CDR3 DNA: TGTGCCAGTAGTGGTTTCCCAAAAAGTGTCGGGGCCTACGAGCAGTTCTTC.

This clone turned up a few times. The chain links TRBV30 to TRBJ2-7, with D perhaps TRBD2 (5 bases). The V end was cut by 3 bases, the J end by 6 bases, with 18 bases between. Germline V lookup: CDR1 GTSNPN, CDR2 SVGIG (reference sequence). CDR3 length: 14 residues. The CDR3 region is CAWSRMAVRGEQYF. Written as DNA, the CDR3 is TGTGCCTGGAGCCGGATGGCGGTACGGGGCGAGCAGTACTTC. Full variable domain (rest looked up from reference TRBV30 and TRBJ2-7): SQTIHQWPATLVQPVGSPLSLECTVEGTSNPNLYWYRQAAGRGLQLLFYSVGIGQISSEVPQNLSASRPQDRQFILSSKKLLLSDSGFYLCAWSRMAVRGEQYFGPGTRLTVT.

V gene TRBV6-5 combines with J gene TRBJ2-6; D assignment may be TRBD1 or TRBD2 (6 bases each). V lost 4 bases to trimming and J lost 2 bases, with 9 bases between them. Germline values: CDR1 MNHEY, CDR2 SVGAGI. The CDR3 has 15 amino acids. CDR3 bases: TGTGCCAGCAGTTTAGGGGGGACTGGGGCCAACGTCCTGACTTTC. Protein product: CASSLGGTGANVLTF.

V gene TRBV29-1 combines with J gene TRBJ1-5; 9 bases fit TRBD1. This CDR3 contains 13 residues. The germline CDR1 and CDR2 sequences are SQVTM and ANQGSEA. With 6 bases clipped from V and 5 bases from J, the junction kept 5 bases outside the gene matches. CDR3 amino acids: CSVGQGRDQPQHF. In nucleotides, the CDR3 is TGCAGCGTGGGACAGGGAAGGGATCAGCCCCAGCATTTT.

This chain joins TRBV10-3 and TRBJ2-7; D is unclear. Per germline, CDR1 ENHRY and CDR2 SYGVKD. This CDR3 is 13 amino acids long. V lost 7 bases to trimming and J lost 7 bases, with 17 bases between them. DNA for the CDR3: TGTGCCATCACAGGCAGCTCTATAAGTGAGCAGTACTTC. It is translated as CAITGSSISEQYF.